This section outlines one TCR beta chain sequence together with its context. The antigen remains undetermined. Per sorted-subset replicate PCR, input was approximately 200 ng DNA, representing some 30,000 T cell genomes. Authors' analysis steps: ImmunoSEQ sequences covered only the junction and lacked quality scores; filtering therefore differed. Here immunoSEQ multiplex PCR was the method, and the copy in TCRdb shows in-frame clones only, minus some. V and J calls and clone size are those listed in that table; D and trimming were worked out from the DNA. The data hold 800,000 to 950,000 clones, with about 96% observed a single time. Positive CCR7 selection of CD45RO-negative cells yielded the naive CD8 cells, and terminally differentiated effector memory CD45RA+ cells were excluded. The data were obtained in a study of shared clonotypes between healthy human individuals. On the study more broadly: Two female and a few male donors aged 18 to 49 were enrolled.

Overall study results and limits: The study found about 5% of naive CD4 clonotypes shared across several donors.

The CDR3 is 20 amino acids. Germline CDR1 reads MGHRA; CDR2 reads YSYEKL. Trimming shortened V by 2 bases and J by 0 bases, and 20 bases separated the two germline ends. The rearrangement joins TRBV4-1 to TRBJ2-6; maybe TRBD2 (6 bases). The clonotype originates from a man younger than 45 in good health. Sequencing was carried out using naive CD8+ T cells sorted from blood. CDR3 DNA: TGCGCCAGCAGCCAATTCTTCGGGAGTGCCCTCTTCTCTGGGGCCAACGTCCTGACTTTC. Translated, it gives CASSQFFGSALFSGANVLTF.